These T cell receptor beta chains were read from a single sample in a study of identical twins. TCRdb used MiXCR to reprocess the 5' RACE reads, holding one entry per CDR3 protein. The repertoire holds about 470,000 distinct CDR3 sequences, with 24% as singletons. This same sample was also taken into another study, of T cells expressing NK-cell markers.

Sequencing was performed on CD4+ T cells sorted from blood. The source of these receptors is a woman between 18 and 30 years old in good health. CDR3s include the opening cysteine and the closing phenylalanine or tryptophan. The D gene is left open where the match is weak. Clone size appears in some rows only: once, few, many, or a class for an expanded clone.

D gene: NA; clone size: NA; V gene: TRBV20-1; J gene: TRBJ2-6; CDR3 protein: CSVSRLGANVLTF; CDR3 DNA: TGCAGTGTTTCGAGGTTGGGGGCCAACGTCCTGACTTTC
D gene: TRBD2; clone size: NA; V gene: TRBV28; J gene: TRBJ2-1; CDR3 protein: CASSPGTRGDNEQFF; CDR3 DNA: TGTGCCAGCAGTCCCGGGACTAGAGGTGACAATGAGCAGTTCTTC
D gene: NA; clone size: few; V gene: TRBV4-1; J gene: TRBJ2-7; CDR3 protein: CASSRGISSSAYEQYF; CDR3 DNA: TGCGCCAGCAGCCGAGGAATCTCCTCCTCGGCCTACGAGCAGTACTTC
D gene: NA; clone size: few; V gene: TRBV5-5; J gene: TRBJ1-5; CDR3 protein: CASSSGPLLNQPQHF; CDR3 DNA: TGTGCCAGCAGCTCGGGACCCTTATTAAATCAGCCCCAGCATTTT
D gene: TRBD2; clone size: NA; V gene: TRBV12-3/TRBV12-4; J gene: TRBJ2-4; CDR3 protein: CASRSGRLAKNIQYF; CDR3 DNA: TGTGCCAGCCGTAGCGGGAGGCTAGCCAAAAACATTCAGTACTTC
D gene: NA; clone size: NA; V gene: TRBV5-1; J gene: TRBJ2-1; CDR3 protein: CASRGGISYNEQFF; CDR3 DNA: TGCGCCAGCAGGGGCGGGATTTCCTACAATGAGCAGTTCTTC
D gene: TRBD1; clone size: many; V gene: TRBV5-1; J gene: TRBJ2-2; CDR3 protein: CASSTLQGESGELFF; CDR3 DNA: TGCGCCAGCAGCACCCTACAGGGGGAGAGCGGGGAGCTGTTTTTT
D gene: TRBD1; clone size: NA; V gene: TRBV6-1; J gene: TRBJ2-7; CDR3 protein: CASGGTGIHEQYF; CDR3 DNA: TGTGCCAGCGGGGGGACAGGGATCCACGAGCAGTACTTC
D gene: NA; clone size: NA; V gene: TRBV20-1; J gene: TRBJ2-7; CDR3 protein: CSARRPGATYEQYF; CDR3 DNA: TGCAGTGCTAGACGGCCAGGGGCTACCTACGAGCAGTACTTC
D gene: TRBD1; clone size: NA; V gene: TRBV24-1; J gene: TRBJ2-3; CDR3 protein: CATSDGGTGPDTQYF; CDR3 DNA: TGTGCCACCAGTGATGGTGGGACAGGGCCAGATACGCAGTATTTT
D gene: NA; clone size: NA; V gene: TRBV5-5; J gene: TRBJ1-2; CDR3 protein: CASSSTGSGSGYTF; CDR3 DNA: TGTGCCAGCAGCTCAACTGGATCGGGGAGCGGCTACACCTTC
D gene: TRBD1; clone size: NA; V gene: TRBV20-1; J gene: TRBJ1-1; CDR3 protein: CSARRQGGTEAFF; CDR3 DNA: TGCAGTGCTAGGAGACAGGGGGGGACTGAAGCTTTCTTT
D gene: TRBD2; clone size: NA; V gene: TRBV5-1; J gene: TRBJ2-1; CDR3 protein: CASSLAGSGGAYNEQFF; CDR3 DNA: TGCGCCAGCAGCTTGGCCGGCAGCGGGGGGGCCTACAATGAGCAGTTCTTC
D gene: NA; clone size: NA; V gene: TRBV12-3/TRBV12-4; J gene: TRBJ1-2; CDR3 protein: CASSVLSGYGYTF; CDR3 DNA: TGTGCCAGCTCAGTTTTGTCCGGGTATGGCTACACCTTC
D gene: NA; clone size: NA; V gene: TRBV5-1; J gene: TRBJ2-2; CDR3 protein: CASSLSASNTGELFF; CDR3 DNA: TGCGCCAGCAGCCTTAGCGCCTCGAACACCGGGGAGCTGTTTTTT
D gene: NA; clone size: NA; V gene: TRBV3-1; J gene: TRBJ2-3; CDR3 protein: CASSQGGLFADTQYF; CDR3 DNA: TGTGCCAGCAGCCAAGGTGGTCTTTTTGCAGATACGCAGTATTTT
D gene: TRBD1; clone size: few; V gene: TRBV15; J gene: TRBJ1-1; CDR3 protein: CATSGRQGSTEAFF; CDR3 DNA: TGTGCCACCAGCGGCCGACAGGGTAGCACTGAAGCTTTCTTT
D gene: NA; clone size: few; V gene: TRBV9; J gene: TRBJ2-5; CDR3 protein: CASSVMKGGTQYF; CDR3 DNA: TGTGCCAGCAGCGTCATGAAGGGGGGGACCCAGTACTTC
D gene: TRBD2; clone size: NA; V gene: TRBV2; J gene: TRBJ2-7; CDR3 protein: CASRRRGLGSLEQYF; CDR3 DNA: TGTGCCAGCAGGAGAAGGGGACTAGGAAGTCTCGAGCAGTACTTC
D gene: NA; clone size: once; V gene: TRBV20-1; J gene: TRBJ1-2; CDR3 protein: CSVGKRDYGYTF; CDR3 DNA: TGCAGTGTTGGGAAACGGGACTATGGCTACACCTTC
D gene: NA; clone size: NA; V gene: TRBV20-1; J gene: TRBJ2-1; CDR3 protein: CSARDWRGGRNEQFF; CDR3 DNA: TGCAGTGCTAGAGATTGGCGGGGTGGTAGGAATGAGCAGTTCTTC
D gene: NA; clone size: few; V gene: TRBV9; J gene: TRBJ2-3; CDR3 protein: CASSGRVEDTQYF; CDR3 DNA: TGTGCCAGCAGCGGTAGAGTCGAAGATACGCAGTATTTT
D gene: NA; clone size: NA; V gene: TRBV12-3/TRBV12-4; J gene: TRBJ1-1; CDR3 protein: CASRSRSEAFF; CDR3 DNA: TGTGCCAGCAGGTCAAGGTCTGAAGCTTTCTTT
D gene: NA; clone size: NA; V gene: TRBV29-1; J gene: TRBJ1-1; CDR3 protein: CSVVRGLGTEAFF; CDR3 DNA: TGCAGCGTTGTTAGGGGATTGGGCACTGAAGCTTTCTTT
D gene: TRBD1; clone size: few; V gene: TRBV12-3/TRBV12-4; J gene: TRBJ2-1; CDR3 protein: CASSLVQGYEQFF; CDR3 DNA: TGTGCCAGCAGTTTAGTACAGGGGTATGAGCAGTTCTTC
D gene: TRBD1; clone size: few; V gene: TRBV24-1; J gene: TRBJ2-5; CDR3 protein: CATSDRTGTETQYF; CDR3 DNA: TGTGCCACCAGTGACCGGACAGGGACCGAGACCCAGTACTTC
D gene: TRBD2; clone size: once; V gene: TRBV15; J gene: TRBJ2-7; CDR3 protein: CATTRERGLSYEQYF; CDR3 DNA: TGTGCCACCACCCGTGAGCGGGGGCTCTCCTACGAGCAGTACTTC
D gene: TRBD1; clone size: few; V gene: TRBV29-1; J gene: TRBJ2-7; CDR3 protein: CSAGQGVYEQYF; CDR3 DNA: TGCAGCGCGGGACAGGGCGTCTACGAGCAGTACTTC
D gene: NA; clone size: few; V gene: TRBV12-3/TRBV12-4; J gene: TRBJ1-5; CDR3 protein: CASQLGPPQPQHF; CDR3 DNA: TGTGCCAGCCAATTGGGGCCCCCTCAGCCCCAGCATTTT
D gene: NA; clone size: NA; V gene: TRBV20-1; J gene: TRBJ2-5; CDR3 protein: CSALNGETQYF; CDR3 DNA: TGCAGTGCCCTTAACGGAGAGACCCAGTACTTC
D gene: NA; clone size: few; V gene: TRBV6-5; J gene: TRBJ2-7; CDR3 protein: CASSYSYGGSYEQYF; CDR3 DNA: TGTGCCAGCAGTTACTCTTATGGGGGTTCCTACGAGCAGTACTTC
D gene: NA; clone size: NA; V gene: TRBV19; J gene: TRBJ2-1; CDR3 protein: CASSIGRGQFF; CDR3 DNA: TGTGCCAGTAGTATCGGACGGGGGCAGTTCTTC
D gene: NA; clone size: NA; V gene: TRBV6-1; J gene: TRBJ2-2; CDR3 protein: CASRTGLDTGELFF; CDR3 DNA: TGTGCCAGCAGGACGGGGCTTGACACCGGGGAGCTGTTTTTT
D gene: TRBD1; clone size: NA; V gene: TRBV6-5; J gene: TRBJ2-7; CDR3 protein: CASSSKGTGGEQYF; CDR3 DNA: TGTGCCAGCAGTTCGAAAGGGACAGGGGGCGAGCAGTACTTC
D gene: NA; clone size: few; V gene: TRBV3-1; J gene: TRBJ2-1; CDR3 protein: CASSPGGTPPNEQFF; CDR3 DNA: TGTGCCAGCAGCCCTGGGGGAACCCCCCCCAATGAGCAGTTCTTC
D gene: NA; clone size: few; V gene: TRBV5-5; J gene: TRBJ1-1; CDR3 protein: CASSRQRNTEAFF; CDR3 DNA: TGTGCCAGCAGCCGACAAAGGAACACTGAAGCTTTCTTT
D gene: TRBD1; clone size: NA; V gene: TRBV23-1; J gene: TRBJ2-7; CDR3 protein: CASSQRQGRSYEQYF; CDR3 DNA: TGCGCCAGCAGCCAACGACAGGGGCGCTCCTACGAGCAGTACTTC
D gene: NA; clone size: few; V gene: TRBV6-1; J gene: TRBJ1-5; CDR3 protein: CASSRTVHSNQPQHF; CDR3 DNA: TGTGCCAGCAGCCGGACAGTCCATAGCAATCAGCCCCAGCATTTT
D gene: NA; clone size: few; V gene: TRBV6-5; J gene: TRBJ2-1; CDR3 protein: CASSSRGWDNEQFF; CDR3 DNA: TGTGCCAGTAGTTCAAGGGGGTGGGACAATGAGCAGTTCTTC
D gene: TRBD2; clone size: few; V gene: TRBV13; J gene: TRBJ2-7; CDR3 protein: CASSLPGGGYEQYF; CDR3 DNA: TGTGCCAGCAGCCTACCCGGGGGGGGCTACGAGCAGTACTTC